These 10 T cell receptor beta chains originate from one sample sequenced in a study of somatic mutations in cytotoxic T cells in rheumatoid arthritis. The data were produced by immunoSEQ multiplex PCR, yet TCRdb's version contains in-frame clones alone and is incomplete. This sample has more than 10,000 clones, with roughly 80% found just once. Sequenced material: CD8+ T cells sorted from blood. These receptors all come from a man between 50 and 59 years old in good health.

The rearrangement links TRBV27 to TRBJ1-5; D unresolved. There are 13 residues in the CDR3. Trimming removed 0 bases at V and 4 bases at J, with 4 bases between. The germline CDR1 and CDR2 sequences are MNHEY and SMNVEV (reference sequence). The CDR3 DNA reads TGTGCCAGCAGTTTATCCAGGAATCAGCCCCAGCATTTT. This translates into CASSLSRNQPQHF.

V is TRBV7-9 and J is TRBJ2-5; D is undetermined. The J call may be mistaken, given a closer DNA end match to TRBJ2-7. This CDR3 has 12 amino acids. Germline lookup yields CDR1 SEHNR and CDR2 FQNEAQ (reference sequence). The CDR3 bases are TGTGCCAGCAGCTTACAGGACTACGAGCAGTACTTC. It specifies CASSLQDYEQYF.

This clone was detected a few times. The rearrangement links TRBV2 to TRBJ2-5, with 15 bases aligning to TRBD2. The CDR3 is 19 amino acids. Germline V lookup: CDR1 SNHLY, CDR2 FYNNEI. V was pared by 4 bases and J by 0 bases, with 9 bases of the junction left unmatched. The CDR3 loop is CASSGEGTSGGLYQETQYF. The CDR3, as DNA: TGTGCCAGCAGTGGGGAAGGGACTAGCGGGGGGTTGTACCAAGAGACCCAGTACTTC. The full variable domain, completed using reference TRBV2 and TRBJ2-5, is EPEVTQTPSHQVTQMGQEVILRCVPISNHLYFYWYRQILGQKVEFLVSFYNNEISEKSEIFDDQFSVERPDGSNFTLKIRSTKLEDSAMYFCASSGEGTSGGLYQETQYFGPGTRLLVL.

The chain is built from TRBV6-5 and TRBJ2-7, with D possibly being TRBD1 (6 bases). The CDR3 runs to 14 residues. V lost 6 bases and J 4 bases, leaving 16 bases between the germline ends. CDR1 and CDR2 (germline): MNHEY, SVGAGI. The CDR3 reads CASRPQGGWYEQYF. The CDR3 DNA reads TGTGCCAGCAGGCCACAGGGTGGGTGGTACGAGCAGTACTTC.

In its sample, this clone was seen a few times. V and J are TRBV7-2 and TRBJ2-1; 7 nucleotides agree with TRBD1. The germline V gene has CDR1 SGHTA and CDR2 FQGNSA. The CDR3 has 15 residues. The V segment lost 6 bases and the J segment 6 bases; nucleotides outside the gene matches: 11. CDR3 sequence reads: CASRLGGLASNEQFF. The CDR3 DNA sequence: TGTGCCAGCAGACTAGGGGGCTTAGCGTCCAATGAGCAGTTCTTC.

This clone is medium-sized by share. The gene calls are TRBV5-4 and TRBJ1-2; D gene uncertain. Germline V gives CDR1 SGHNT, CDR2 YYREEE (reference sequence). The V end lost 0 bases, the J end lost 8 bases, and 14 bases lay between the germline ends. The CDR3 is 14 residues long. CDR3 nucleotide sequence: TGTGCCAGCAGCTTGGCCGTGGGAGCGGACGGCTACACCTTC. Protein: CASSLAVGADGYTF.

The chain is built from TRBV13 and TRBJ1-1; no definite D call. V lost 2 bases and J lost 1, with 11 bases in between. CDR3 length equals 15 residues. CDR1 and CDR2 (germline): PRHDT, FYEKMQ (reference sequence). The CDR3 region is CASSLSPTRNTEAFF. The CDR3 bases are TGTGCCAGCAGCTTATCCCCAACAAGGAACACTGAAGCTTTCTTT.

The chain links TRBV7-9 to TRBJ2-4; a weak D match, TRBD2 (5 bases). Trimming cost V 6 bases and J 0 bases, with 15 bases left between them. Per germline, CDR1 SEHNR and CDR2 FQNEAQ (reference sequence). The CDR3 is 16 amino acids. CDR3 residues: CASSSADRLAKNIQYF. Here the CDR3 DNA reads TGTGCCAGCAGTTCAGCGGACCGTTTAGCCAAAAACATTCAGTACTTC. Combining the CDR3 with reference TRBV7-9 and TRBJ2-4 gives the whole variable domain DTGVSQNPRHKITKRGQNVTFRCDPISEHNRLYWYRQTLGQGPEFLTYFQNEAQLEKSRLLSDRFSAERPKGSFSTLEIQRTEQGDSAMYLCASSSADRLAKNIQYFGAGTRLSVL.

By sample share, this clone is medium-sized. The chain uses TRBV30 and TRBJ2-1; 8 bases fit TRBD1. From germline, CDR1 is GTSNPN and CDR2 SVGIG (reference sequence). CDR3 length: 14 residues. J lost 9 bases, V lost 2 bases, and 9 bases had no gene match. The DNA for the CDR3 is TGTGCCTGGAGTTTTCTGACAGGGGCTGTTGAGCAGTTCTTC. Its translation: CAWSFLTGAVEQFF.

With regard to this clone: A far larger clone is a single base away, which makes a read error likely. The chain is built from TRBV7-8 and TRBJ2-7, with unresolved D. The germline V gene has CDR1 SGHVS and CDR2 FQNEAQ. CDR3 length equals 13 residues. CDR3 amino acids: CASSLGQAYQQYF. In DNA form, the CDR3 reads TGTGCCAGCAGCTTAGGCCAGGCCTACCAGCAGTACTTC.